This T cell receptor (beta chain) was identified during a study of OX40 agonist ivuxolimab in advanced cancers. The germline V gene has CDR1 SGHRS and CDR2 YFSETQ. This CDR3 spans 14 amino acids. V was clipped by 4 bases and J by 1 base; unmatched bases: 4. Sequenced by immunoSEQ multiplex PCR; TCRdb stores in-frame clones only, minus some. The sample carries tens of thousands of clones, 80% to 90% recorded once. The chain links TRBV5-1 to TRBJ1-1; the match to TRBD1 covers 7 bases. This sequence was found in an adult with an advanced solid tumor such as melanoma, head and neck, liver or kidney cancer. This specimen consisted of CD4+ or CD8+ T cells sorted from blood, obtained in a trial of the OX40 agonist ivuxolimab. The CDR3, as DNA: TGCGCCAGCAGCGCGGGACAGCAGAACACTGAAGCTTTCTTT. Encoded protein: CASSAGQQNTEAFF.